This T cell receptor beta chain was identified during a study of blood T cells in healthy people across ages (dated by TCRdb to the mid-2010s). Background on the whole study: In model experiments, template switching captured about one uniquely barcoded TCR beta cDNA molecule for every two T cells. Using the same blood draw, the study looked at two additional independent replicas of 1 million unique cDNA reads for two donors, one aged 18 to 30 and the other aged 80 or older. The donors were split into four age groups: young (average around 15 years), middle-aged (around 40), aged (more than 60) and long-lived (approximately 89). Donors of different ages were randomly distributed across sequencing lanes to avoid experimental bias. Using deep sequencing normalized with unique cDNA molecular identifiers, the study measured how TCR beta repertoire diversity changes with age. General study outcomes and caveats: Observed TCR beta diversity per million T cells fell roughly linearly with age, and a significant reduction was already apparent by age roughly 40. Since profiling was done on bulk unsorted PBMCs, naive and antigen-experienced compartments could not be conclusively compared. Compared with the aged group, the long-lived group had more naive CD4+ T cells, fewer expanded clones and increased TCR diversity, a pattern suggesting age selection. Total diversity estimates from one million sequenced T cells were considered lower bounds and underestimates. Because donor CMV infection status was unknown, age-related changes in expanded clonotypes were potentially confounded. The percentage of naive T cells measured by flow cytometry correlated strongly with observed TCR beta diversity.

About this clonotype: Its antigen is still unknown. Within one base of it there is no much larger clone, and no base qualities were kept.

Library preparation used 5' RACE. The listed sequencing device is Illumina HiSeq 2500. A second PCR of about 7 to 12 cycles was performed with a sample-barcoded 5' primer and a J-beta primer mix. A unique molecular identifier was introduced onto each TCR beta cDNA molecule by a template-switch 5' adaptor carrying 12 random nucleotides. Each sample yielded at least 2.5 million CDR3-containing paired-end reads. All of the RNA was converted into first-strand cDNA using the Mint cDNA synthesis kit, with a TRBC-specific oligonucleotide serving as the primer. Following uracil-DNA glycosylase treatment, all cDNA underwent a first 18-cycle PCR with the universal primers M1SS and BC2_uni_R. In the authors' own workflow: For normalization, 1 million high-quality reads were randomly selected from each sample, with every read carrying a distinct molecular identifier. Reads sharing molecular identifiers were discarded rather than binned into consensus sequences. CDR3 identification, clonotype clustering and error correction used MiTCR with a Q25 quality threshold and the strictest error-elimination algorithm. A nonparametric unseen species model using Euler transformation provided a lower-bound estimate of total TCR beta diversity. TCRdb cleaned the public reads at Q25 with fastp, built clones with MiXCR and kept in-frame beta chains. Rows are unified per CDR3 protein, each entry keeping the most common DNA and genes. The V and J calls reflect TCRdb's pipeline rather than the authors' work. This sample gives around 1,700,000 distinct CDR3 sequences in total; 25% to 30% of them show up just once. 7.7% of the sample rests with the top ten.

The CDR3 has 14 amino acids, counting the end cysteine and phenylalanine. Here the CDR3 DNA is all that survives: 42 bases in frame from base 1. V gives up 8 bases and J gives up 1 base, and the segment between their germline ends measures 15 bases. CDR1 MNHEY and CDR2 SVGEGT were looked up in the germline V gene. Systemically healthy Caucasian individuals from Russia, 35 to 40 in total and aged about 6 to 100 years, were included as donors. Each donor gave 8 to 10 milliliters of peripheral blood, drawn into EDTA-treated Vacutainer tubes. Ficoll-Paque density-gradient centrifugation was used to isolate PBMCs, with at least 7 million per sample. Trizol reagent was used to extract total RNA from PBMCs, with at least 5.5 micrograms per sample. Naive CD45RAhigh/CD27high T cell percentages were measured by flow cytometry on a PBMC aliquot from every donor.

The sample comprised blood. The chain is made from TRBV6-2 or TRBV6-3 and TRBJ2-7, with no confident D gene call. This clonotype was obtained from a woman aged 25 to 39 in good health. CDR3 sequence: CASGDPYMSYEQYF. The nucleotides are TGTGCCAGCGGCGACCCATACATGTCCTACGAGCAGTACTTC.